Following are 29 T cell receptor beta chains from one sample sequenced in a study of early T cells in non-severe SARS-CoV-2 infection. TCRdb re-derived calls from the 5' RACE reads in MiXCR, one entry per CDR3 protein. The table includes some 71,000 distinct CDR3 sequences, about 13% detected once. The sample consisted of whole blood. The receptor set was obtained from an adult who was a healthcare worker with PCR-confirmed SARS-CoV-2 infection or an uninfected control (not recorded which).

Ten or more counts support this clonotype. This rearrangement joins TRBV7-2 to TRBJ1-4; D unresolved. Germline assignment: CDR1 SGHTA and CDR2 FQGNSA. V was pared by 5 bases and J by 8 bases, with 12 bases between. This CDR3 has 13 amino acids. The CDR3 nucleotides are TGTGCCAGCAGCCGGAAGTTCGGGGAAAAACTGTTTTTT. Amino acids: CASSRKFGEKLFF.

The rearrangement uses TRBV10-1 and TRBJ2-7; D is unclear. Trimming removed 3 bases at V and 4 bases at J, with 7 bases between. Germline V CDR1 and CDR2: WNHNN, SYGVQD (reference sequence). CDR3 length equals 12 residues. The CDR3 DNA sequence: TGCGCCAGCAGTGACGGGCGTTACGAGCAGTACTTC. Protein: CASSDGRYEQYF.

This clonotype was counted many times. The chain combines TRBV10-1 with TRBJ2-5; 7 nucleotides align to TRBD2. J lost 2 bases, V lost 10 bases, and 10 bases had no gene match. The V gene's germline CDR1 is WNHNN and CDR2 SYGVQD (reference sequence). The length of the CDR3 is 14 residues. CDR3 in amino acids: CATPLRRGQETQYF. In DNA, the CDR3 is TGCGCCACTCCGCTTCGGCGGGGGCAAGAGACCCAGTACTTC.

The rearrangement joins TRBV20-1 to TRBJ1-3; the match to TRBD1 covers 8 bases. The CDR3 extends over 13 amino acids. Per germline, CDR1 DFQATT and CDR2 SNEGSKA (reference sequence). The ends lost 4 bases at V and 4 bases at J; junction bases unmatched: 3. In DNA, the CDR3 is TGCAGTGCTATCCGGACAGGGGGAAACACCATATATTTT. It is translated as CSAIRTGGNTIYF.

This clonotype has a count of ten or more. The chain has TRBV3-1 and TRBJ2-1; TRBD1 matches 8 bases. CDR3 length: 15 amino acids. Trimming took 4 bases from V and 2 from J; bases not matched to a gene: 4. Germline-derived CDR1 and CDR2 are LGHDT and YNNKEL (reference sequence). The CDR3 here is CASSLRQGTYNEQFF. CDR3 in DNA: TGTGCCAGCAGCCTTAGACAGGGGACCTACAATGAGCAGTTCTTC.

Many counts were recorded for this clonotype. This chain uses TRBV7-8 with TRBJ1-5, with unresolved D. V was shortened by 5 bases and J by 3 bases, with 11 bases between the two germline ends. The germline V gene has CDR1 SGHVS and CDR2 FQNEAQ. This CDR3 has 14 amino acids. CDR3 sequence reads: CASSNTDLNQPQHF. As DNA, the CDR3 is TGTGCCAGCAGCAATACAGACCTCAATCAGCCCCAGCATTTT. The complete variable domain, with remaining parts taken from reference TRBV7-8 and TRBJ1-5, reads GAGVSQSPRYKVAKRGQDVALRCDPISGHVSLFWYQQALGQGPEFLTYFQNEAQLDKSGLPSDRFFAERPEGSVSTLKIQRTQQEDSAVYLCASSNTDLNQPQHFGDGTRLSIL.

This chain's CDR3 is CSAFDPVVKTQYF. The CDR3 DNA is TGCAGTGCTTTTGACCCGGTTGTGAAGACCCAGTACTTC. The chain uses TRBV20-1 and TRBJ2-5; D gene ambiguous. The CDR3 runs to 13 residues. Germline lookup yields CDR1 DFQATT and CDR2 SNEGSKA (reference sequence). With 5 bases removed from V and 6 bases from J, the gap between germline ends came to 16 bases.

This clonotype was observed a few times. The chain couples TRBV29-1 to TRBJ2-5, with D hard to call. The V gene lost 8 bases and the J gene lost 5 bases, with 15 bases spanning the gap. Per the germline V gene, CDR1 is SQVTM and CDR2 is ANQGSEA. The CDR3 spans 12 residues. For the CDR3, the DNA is TGCAGCCAACAGATCGGGCCGGAGACCCAGTACTTC. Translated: CSQQIGPETQYF.

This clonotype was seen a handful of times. The CDR3 here is CASSLREEQYF. CDR3 in DNA: TGTGCCAGCAGTTTACGAGAGGAGCAGTACTTC. The J gene is TRBJ2-7, the V gene TRBV28; D call uncertain. Germline values: CDR1 MDHEN, CDR2 SYDVKM. The CDR3 has 11 amino acids. Trimming removed 2 bases from V and 7 bases from J, with 6 bases in between.

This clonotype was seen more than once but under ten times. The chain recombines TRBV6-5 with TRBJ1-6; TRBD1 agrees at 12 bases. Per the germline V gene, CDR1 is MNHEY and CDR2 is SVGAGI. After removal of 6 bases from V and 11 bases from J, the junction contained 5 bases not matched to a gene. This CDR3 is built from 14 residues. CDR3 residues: CASSPGTGGTPLHF. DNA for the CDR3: TGTGCCAGCAGCCCCGGGACAGGGGGCACACCCCTCCACTTT.

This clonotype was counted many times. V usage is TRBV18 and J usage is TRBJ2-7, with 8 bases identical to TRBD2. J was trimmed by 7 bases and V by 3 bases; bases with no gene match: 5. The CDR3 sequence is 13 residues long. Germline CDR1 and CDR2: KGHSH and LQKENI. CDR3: CASSPGGALEQYF. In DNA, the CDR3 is TGTGCCAGCTCACCCGGGGGGGCGTTGGAGCAGTACTTC.

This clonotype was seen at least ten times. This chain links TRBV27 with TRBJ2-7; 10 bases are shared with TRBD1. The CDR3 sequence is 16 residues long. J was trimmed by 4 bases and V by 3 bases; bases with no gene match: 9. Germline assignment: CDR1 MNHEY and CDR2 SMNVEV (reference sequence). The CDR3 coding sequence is TGTGCCAGCAGTTTCCTCCGGGACAGGGGTCGGTACGAGCAGTACTTC. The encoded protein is CASSFLRDRGRYEQYF.

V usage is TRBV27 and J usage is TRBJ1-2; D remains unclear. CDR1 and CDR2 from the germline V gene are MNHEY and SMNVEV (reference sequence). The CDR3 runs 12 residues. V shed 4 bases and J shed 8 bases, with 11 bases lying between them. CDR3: CASSSGSVGYTF. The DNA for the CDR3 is TGTGCCAGCAGTTCTGGCAGCGTGGGCTACACCTTC.

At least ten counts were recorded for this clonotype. The CDR3: CASSYSERAIYEQYF. The CDR3 DNA reads TGTGCCAGCAGTTACTCGGAGCGGGCTATCTACGAGCAGTACTTC. The gene calls are TRBV6-5 and TRBJ2-7, with a tentative D call TRBD2 (6 bases). The germline CDR1 and CDR2 sequences are MNHEY and SVGAGI. V dropped 0 bases and J dropped 3 bases, with 12 bases sitting between them. This CDR3 region has 15 residues.

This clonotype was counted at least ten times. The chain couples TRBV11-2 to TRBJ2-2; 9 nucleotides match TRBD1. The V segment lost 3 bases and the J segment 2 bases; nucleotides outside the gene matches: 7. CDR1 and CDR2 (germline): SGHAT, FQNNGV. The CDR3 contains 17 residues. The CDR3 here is CASSLTGTGLNTGELFF. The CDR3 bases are TGTGCCAGCAGCTTGACCGGGACAGGGCTTAACACCGGGGAGCTGTTTTTT. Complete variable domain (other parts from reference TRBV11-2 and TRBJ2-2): EAGVAQSPRYKIIEKRQSVAFWCNPISGHATLYWYQQILGQGPKLLIQFQNNGVVDDSQLPKDRFSAERLKGVDSTLKIQPAKLEDSAVYLCASSLTGTGLNTGELFFGEGSRLTVL.

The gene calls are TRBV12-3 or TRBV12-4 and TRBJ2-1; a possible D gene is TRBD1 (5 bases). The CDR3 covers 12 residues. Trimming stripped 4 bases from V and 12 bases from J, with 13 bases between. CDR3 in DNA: TGTGCCAGCAGTTCCCTGGGGCAGGGGCAGTTCTTC. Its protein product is CASSSLGQGQFF.

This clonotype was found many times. The CDR3 reads CASSFNSFLAAYEQYF. In DNA, the CDR3 is TGTGCCAGCAGTTTCAACAGCTTCCTAGCCGCCTACGAGCAGTACTTC. J is TRBJ2-7 and V is TRBV27; weak D call: TRBD2 (5 bases). Germline V gene data show CDR1 as MNHEY and CDR2 as SMNVEV (reference sequence). Trimming cost V 3 bases and J 2 bases, with 17 bases left between them. This CDR3 has 16 amino acids.

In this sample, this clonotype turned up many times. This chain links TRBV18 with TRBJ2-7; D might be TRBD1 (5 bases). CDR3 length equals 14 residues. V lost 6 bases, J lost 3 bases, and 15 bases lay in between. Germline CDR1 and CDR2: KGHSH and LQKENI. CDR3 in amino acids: CASSPISRVYEQYF. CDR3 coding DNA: TGTGCCAGCTCTCCGATTTCCAGGGTCTACGAGCAGTACTTC.

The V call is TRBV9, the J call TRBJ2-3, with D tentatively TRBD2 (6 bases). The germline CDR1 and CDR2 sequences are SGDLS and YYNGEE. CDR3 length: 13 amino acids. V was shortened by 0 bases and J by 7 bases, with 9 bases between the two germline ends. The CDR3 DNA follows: TGTGCCAGCAGCGTAGCCGGGGGAAATACGCAGTATTTT. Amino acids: CASSVAGGNTQYF.

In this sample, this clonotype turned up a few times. CDR3 protein: CASSRGGGGLQTQYF. CDR3 in DNA: TGTGCCAGCAGCAGAGGAGGGGGGGGCCTACAGACCCAGTACTTC. The chain is built from TRBV11-2 and TRBJ2-5; a possible D gene is TRBD2 (7 bases). This CDR3 is 15 amino acids long. Trimming pared 5 bases from V and 6 bases from J, leaving 19 bases between. The germline V gene encodes CDR1 SGHAT and CDR2 FQNNGV.

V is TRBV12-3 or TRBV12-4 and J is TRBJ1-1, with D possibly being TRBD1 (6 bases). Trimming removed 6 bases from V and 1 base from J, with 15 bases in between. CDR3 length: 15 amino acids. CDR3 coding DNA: TGTGCCAGCAGGCGGACAGATACAGGGAACACTGAAGCTTTCTTT. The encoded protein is CASRRTDTGNTEAFF.

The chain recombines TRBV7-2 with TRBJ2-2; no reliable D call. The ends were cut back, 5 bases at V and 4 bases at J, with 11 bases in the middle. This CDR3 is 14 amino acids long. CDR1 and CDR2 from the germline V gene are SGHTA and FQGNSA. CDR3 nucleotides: TGTGCCAGCAGCCTCAGGAGAAGCACCGGGGAGCTGTTTTTT. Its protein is CASSLRRSTGELFF.

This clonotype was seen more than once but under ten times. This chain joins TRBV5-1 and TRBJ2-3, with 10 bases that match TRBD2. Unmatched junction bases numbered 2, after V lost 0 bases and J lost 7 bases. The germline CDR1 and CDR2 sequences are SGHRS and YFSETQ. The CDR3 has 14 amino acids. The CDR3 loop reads CASSLEAGGYTQYF. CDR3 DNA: TGCGCCAGCAGCTTGGAAGCGGGGGGGTATACGCAGTATTTT.

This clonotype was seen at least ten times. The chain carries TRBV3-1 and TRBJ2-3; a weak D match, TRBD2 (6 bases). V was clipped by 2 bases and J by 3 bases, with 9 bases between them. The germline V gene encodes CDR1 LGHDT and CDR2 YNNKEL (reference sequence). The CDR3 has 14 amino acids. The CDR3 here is CASSQLLATDTQYF. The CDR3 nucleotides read TGTGCCAGCAGCCAACTACTAGCTACAGATACGCAGTATTTT.

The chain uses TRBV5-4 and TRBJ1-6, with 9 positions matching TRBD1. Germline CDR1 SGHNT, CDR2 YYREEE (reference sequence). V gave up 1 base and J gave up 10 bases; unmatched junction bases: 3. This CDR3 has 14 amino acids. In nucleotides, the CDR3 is TGTGCCAGCAGCTTGAACAGGGGGCAGTCACCCCTCCACTTT. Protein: CASSLNRGQSPLHF.

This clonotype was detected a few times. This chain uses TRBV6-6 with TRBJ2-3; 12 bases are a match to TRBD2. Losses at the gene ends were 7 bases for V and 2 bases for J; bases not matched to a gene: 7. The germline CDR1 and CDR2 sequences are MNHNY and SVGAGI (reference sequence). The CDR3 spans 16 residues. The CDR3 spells CASKFLAGGNTDTQYF. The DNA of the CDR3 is TGTGCCAGCAAATTCCTAGCGGGGGGGAACACAGATACGCAGTATTTT.

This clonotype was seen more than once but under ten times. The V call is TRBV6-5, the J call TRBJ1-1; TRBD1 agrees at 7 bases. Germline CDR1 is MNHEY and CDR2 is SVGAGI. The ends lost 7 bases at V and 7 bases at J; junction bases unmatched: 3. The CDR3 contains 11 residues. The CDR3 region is CASIRGNEAFF. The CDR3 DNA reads TGTGCCAGCATCAGGGGGAATGAAGCTTTCTTT.

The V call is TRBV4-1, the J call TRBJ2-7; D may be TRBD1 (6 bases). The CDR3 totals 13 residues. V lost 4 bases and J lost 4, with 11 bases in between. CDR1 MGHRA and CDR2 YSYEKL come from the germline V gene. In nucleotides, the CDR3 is TGCGCCAGCAGCCTTGGACAGTATTACGAGCAGTACTTC. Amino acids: CASSLGQYYEQYF.

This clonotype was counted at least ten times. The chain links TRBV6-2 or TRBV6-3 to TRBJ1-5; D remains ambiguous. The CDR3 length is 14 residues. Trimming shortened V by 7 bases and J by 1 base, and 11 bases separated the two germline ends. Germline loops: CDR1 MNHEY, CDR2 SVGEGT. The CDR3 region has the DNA TGTGCCAGCAATGGCAGGACGAGCAATCAGCCCCAGCATTTT. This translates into CASNGRTSNQPQHF.